The sequence of this T cell receptor (beta chain) was determined in a study of early T cells in non-severe SARS-CoV-2 infection (dated by TCRdb to 2020 to 2023). About the full investigation: Bulk RNA from unsorted whole blood was used for TCR sequencing, so alpha and beta chains could not be paired. Here is what the overall study found, with its caveats: VDJdb matching was skewed toward anti-spike CD8 responses and likely underestimated virus-specific expansions, missing private and CD4 specificities.

Taken from the germline V gene (reference sequence), the CDR1 and CDR2 loops are GTSNPN and SVGIG. V was cut back by 8 bases and J by 3 bases, leaving a gap of 13 bases between them. The cysteine opens and the phenylalanine closes a CDR3 of 12 amino acids. Only CDR3 DNA is held: 36 bases, read in frame from base 1. Concerning this clonotype itself: The antigen it recognizes is unknown. Per-base qualities were not stored, and no clone one base away is much larger.

The protocol used for the library was 5' RACE. TCRdb shows the sequencer as NextSeq 500. The TCR library protocol attached unique molecular identifiers to individual cDNA molecules to correct for sequencing error and PCR bias. Both TCR alpha and beta chains were sequenced, and tight co-correlation was observed between alpha and beta sequence abundances in each sample. For the original study's pipeline: Decombinator V4 was used to annotate TCR sequences for V gene, J gene and CDR3. TCRs were defined as expanded if a significant change between any two time points was detected under a Poisson model with p below 0.0001. TCR abundances were normalised to the total number of TCRs sequenced per sample and expressed as counts per million. TRAV1-2 paired with TRAJ12, TRAJ20 or TRAJ33 defined MAIT TCRs, while TRAV10 paired with TRAJ18 defined iNKT TCRs. VDJdb, accessed on 1 November 2021, was searched for TCRs annotated for CMV, EBV and SARS-CoV-2, and TCRs annotated for more than one antigen were excluded. TCRdb handled the public reads itself, with Q25 trimming in fastp and clone calling in MiXCR, and kept productive beta chains. Identical CDR3 protein sequences are pooled into one entry, listed with their most common genes and DNA. The V and J calls shown here were made by TCRdb, not taken from the authors' results. This sample gives 75,000 to 80,000 distinct CDR3 sequences in total; 8.5% to 10% of them show up just once. The biggest ten clones account for about 5.3% of the sample.

Set within a cohort of healthcare workers in London, UK, this nested case-control study involved weekly PCR testing of nasopharyngeal swabs along with blood sampling. Between 23 and 31 March 2020, the week of the UK lockdown, healthcare workers were enrolled and then followed up weekly for as long as 16 weeks. The sequence derives from an adult who was a healthcare worker with PCR-confirmed SARS-CoV-2 infection or an uninfected control (not recorded which). The chain is made from TRBV30 and TRBJ1-1, with no confidently assigned D gene. The sequenced sample consisted of whole blood. The CDR3: CALDRKDTEAFF. The bases read TGTGCCCTGGACCGAAAGGACACTGAAGCTTTCTTT.